Described below is a single T cell receptor (beta chain) sequence and its context. These data originate in a study of CD8+ T cells in alopecia areata. Trimming stripped 0 bases from V and 2 bases from J, with 13 bases between. Germline loops: CDR1 MNHNY, CDR2 SVGAGI (reference sequence). This CDR3 region has 16 residues. RNA, once extracted, was reverse transcribed into cDNA for use as the sequencing template. Produced via immunoSEQ multiplex PCR; TCRdb's table is partial and in-frame only. Of around 97,000 clones in the sample, approximately 60% are singletons; the top ten hold 8.5% to 10%. CD4+ and CD8+ T cells were sorted from PBMCs.

This sequence was found in a human donor in good health. The V and J genes are TRBV6-6 and TRBJ1-1; D is unclear. The sample was CD4+ T cells sorted from blood. CDR3 in DNA: TGTGCCAGCAGTTACTCGCGGACGTCGGGAAACACTGAAGCTTTCTTT. Amino acid sequence: CASSYSRTSGNTEAFF.